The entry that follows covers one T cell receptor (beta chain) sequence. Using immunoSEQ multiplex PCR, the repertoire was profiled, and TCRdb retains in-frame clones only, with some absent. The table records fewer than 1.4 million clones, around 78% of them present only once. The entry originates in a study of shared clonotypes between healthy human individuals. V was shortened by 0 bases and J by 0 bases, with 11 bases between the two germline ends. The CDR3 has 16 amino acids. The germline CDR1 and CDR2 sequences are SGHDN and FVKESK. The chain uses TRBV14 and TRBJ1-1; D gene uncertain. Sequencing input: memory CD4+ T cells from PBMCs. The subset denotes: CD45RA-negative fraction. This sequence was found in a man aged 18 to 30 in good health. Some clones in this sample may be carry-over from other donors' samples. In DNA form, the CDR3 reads TGTGCCAGCAGCCAAGATCTGCCGGGGTTGAACACTGAAGCTTTCTTT. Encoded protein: CASSQDLPGLNTEAFF.